This T cell receptor beta chain was captured by sequencing in a study of blood T cells in healthy people across ages. Whole-study results and caveats: When set beside aged donors, long-lived donors presented more naive CD4+ cells and higher diversity.

Details on this clonotype: Its antigen is unidentified.

Then a second PCR, running about 6 to 11 cycles, was carried out with a sample-barcoded 5' primer and a J-beta primer mix. From the 5' RACE reads, TCRdb called clonotypes with MiXCR, one entry per CDR3 protein. Altogether about a million distinct CDR3 sequences are present, less than 45% being singletons, with the ten largest covering about an eighth. The CDR3 consists of 13 residues. The germline gives CDR1 MNHEY, CDR2 SMNVEV (reference sequence). V shed 8 bases and J shed 0 bases, with 11 bases lying between them. This clonotype originated in a man between 18 and 29 years old in good health. The chain links TRBV27 to TRBJ2-7; no definite D call. Sequencing used blood. CDR3 amino acids: CASGPGNSYEQYF. The CDR3 DNA follows: TGTGCCAGCGGACCTGGGAACTCCTACGAGCAGTACTTC.